Shown below are 30 T cell receptor beta chains from a single sample sequenced in a study of naive and memory T cell subsets. An equimolar mix of two oligonucleotides served as the beta constant-region primer for TRBC1 and TRBC2. The ligated cDNA underwent four PCR rounds using SP2 and nested alpha and beta constant-region primers. TCRdb processed the UMI-ligation and nested PCR reads anew with MiXCR; each CDR3 protein has one entry. This sample yields 80,000 to 95,000 distinct CDR3 sequences, of which over 8.5% are seen a single time; around 1.3% belongs to the top ten. Sequencing used naive CD8+ T cells from blood. The receptors stem from a human donor in good health.

This clonotype was seen many times. The chain links TRBV6-2 or TRBV6-3 to TRBJ1-1, with D possibly being TRBD1 (5 bases). CDR3 length equals 15 residues. The V and J ends lost 0 bases and 0 bases respectively, with 8 bases between them. The germline V gene encodes CDR1 MNHEY and CDR2 SVGEGT. In nucleotides, the CDR3 is TGTGCCAGCAGTTACTCCGGGGCTCTGAACACTGAAGCTTTCTTT. It encodes CASSYSGALNTEAFF.

This clonotype was recorded at least ten times. CDR3 sequence (DNA): TGTGCCAGCAGCTTACGTCGCGGGAGGGCCCCTATCGATGAGCAGTTCTTC. As protein: CASSLRRGRAPIDEQFF. V and J are TRBV11-2 and TRBJ2-1; 9 bases map to TRBD2. Germline values: CDR1 SGHAT, CDR2 FQNNGV. The J segment lost 8 bases and the V segment lost 2 bases, leaving 13 bases of the junction unmatched. The length of the CDR3 is 17 residues.

The chain combines TRBV6-2 or TRBV6-3 with TRBJ1-1; the D gene is possibly TRBD1 (5 bases). V was shortened by 5 bases and J by 1 base, with 8 bases between the two germline ends. This CDR3 region has 13 residues. From germline, CDR1 is MNHEY and CDR2 SVGEGT. The CDR3 nucleotides are TGTGCCAGCAGTATCGGACAGAACACTGAAGCTTTCTTT. It codes for CASSIGQNTEAFF.

This clonotype was picked up a small number of times. The CDR3 is CAWSRGQEQYF. DNA for the CDR3: TGTGCCTGGAGCAGGGGGCAAGAGCAGTACTTC. V and J are TRBV30 and TRBJ2-7; 8 bases are shared with TRBD1. Germline CDR1 reads GTSNPN; CDR2 reads SVGIG (reference sequence). The ends lost 3 bases at V and 7 bases at J; junction bases unmatched: 2. CDR3 size: 11 residues.

This clonotype was picked up a small number of times. The gene calls are TRBV7-8 and TRBJ1-4, with D possibly matching TRBD1 (5 bases). The CDR3 extends over 15 amino acids. From germline, CDR1 is SGHVS and CDR2 FQNEAQ. The V end was cut by 1 base, the J end by 2 bases, with 8 bases between. CDR3 sequence reads: CASSLGGGTNEKLFF. CDR3 coding DNA: TGTGCCAGCAGCTTAGGGGGGGGGACTAATGAAAAACTGTTTTTT.

This chain links TRBV14 with TRBJ2-1, with a weak D call TRBD2 (6 bases). The CDR3 has 16 residues. Germline-derived CDR1 and CDR2 are SGHDN and FVKESK. Trimming shortened V by 3 bases and J by 8 bases, and 20 bases separated the two germline ends. The chain's CDR3 is CASSHDIVGEADEQFF. CDR3 DNA sequence: TGTGCCAGCAGCCACGACATCGTAGGGGAGGCGGATGAGCAGTTCTTC. Drawing the rest from reference TRBV14 and TRBJ2-1, the complete variable domain is EAGVTQFPSHSVIEKGQTVTLRCDPISGHDNLYWYRRVMGKEIKFLLHFVKESKQDESGMPNNRFLAERTGGTYSTLKVQPAELEDSGVYFCASSHDIVGEADEQFFGPGTRLTVL.

The rearrangement joins TRBV7-9 to TRBJ2-7; D may be TRBD1 (6 bases). Germline V gene sequence: CDR1 SEHNR, CDR2 FQNEAQ (reference sequence). The CDR3 totals 14 residues. V was trimmed by 5 bases and J by 5 bases, leaving 16 bases between them. CDR3 sequence (DNA): TGTGCCAGCAGCCCCCCGAACAGGGTCCACGAGCAGTACTTC. This gives the protein CASSPPNRVHEQYF.

This clonotype was seen repeatedly, ten times or more. CDR3 residues: CASSYSGSYEQYF. In DNA, the CDR3 is TGTGCCAGCAGTTACTCCGGGAGCTACGAGCAGTACTTC. The chain carries TRBV6-2 or TRBV6-3 and TRBJ2-7, with a tentative D call TRBD2 (6 bases). The germline CDR1 and CDR2 sequences are MNHEY and SVGEGT. The CDR3 covers 13 residues. V was shortened by 0 bases and J by 3 bases, with 6 bases between the two germline ends.

The sample holds many counts of this clonotype. This chain joins TRBV29-1 and TRBJ1-1; D is perhaps TRBD1 (5 bases). In germline, CDR1 is SQVTM, CDR2 ANQGSEA. The V and J ends lost 7 bases and 1 base respectively, with 16 bases between them. This CDR3 comprises 14 residues. CDR3 in amino acids: CSAYAGARNTEAFF. The CDR3 DNA reads TGCAGCGCGTATGCCGGGGCGAGGAACACTGAAGCTTTCTTT.

V and J are TRBV10-3 and TRBJ1-2; 7 bases are a match to TRBD1. With 6 bases clipped from V and 0 bases from J, the junction kept 7 bases outside the gene matches. The germline V gene has CDR1 ENHRY and CDR2 SYGVKD. The CDR3 consists of 15 residues. The CDR3 sequence: CAIREGTDTNYGYTF. CDR3 nucleotide sequence: TGTGCCATCAGGGAAGGGACAGACACTAACTATGGCTACACCTTC.

This chain links TRBV30 with TRBJ2-7; 7 bases line up with TRBD1. Germline lookup yields CDR1 GTSNPN and CDR2 SVGIG (reference sequence). The CDR3 covers 13 residues. Germline trimming cut 4 bases from V and 0 bases from J; bases unmatched to any gene: 3. CDR3 DNA sequence: TGTGCCTGGAAAGGGGGCACCTCCTACGAGCAGTACTTC. Translating it yields CAWKGGTSYEQYF.

This clonotype has ten or more counts. V is TRBV7-6 and J is TRBJ1-1; maybe TRBD1 (5 bases). The V gene lost 5 bases and the J gene lost 0 bases, with 19 bases spanning the gap. Germline values: CDR1 SGHVS, CDR2 FNYEAQ. CDR3 size: 17 residues. CDR3 DNA: TGTGCCAGCAGCATCTCCTCGAGGGGTGTTTTGAACACTGAAGCTTTCTTT. It codes for CASSISSRGVLNTEAFF.

V gene TRBV7-9 combines with J gene TRBJ2-7; tentative D call: TRBD1 (5 bases). Trimming shortened V by 4 bases and J by 0 bases, and 16 bases separated the two germline ends. The germline V gene encodes CDR1 SEHNR and CDR2 FQNEAQ (reference sequence). CDR3 length: 16 residues. CDR3 protein: CASSSPAVDSSYEQYF. CDR3 nucleotides: TGTGCCAGCAGCTCCCCAGCCGTCGACAGCTCCTACGAGCAGTACTTC.

This clonotype was picked up a small number of times. This rearrangement joins TRBV4-3 to TRBJ1-6, with D tentatively TRBD1 (5 bases). V shed 0 bases and J shed 10 bases, with 13 bases lying between them. The CDR3 sequence is 15 residues long. CDR1 is LGHNA, CDR2 YSLEER, per germline. The CDR3 bases are TGCGCCAGCAGCCAAGACGGGGCCCCAAACTCACCCCTCCACTTT. Translating gives CASSQDGAPNSPLHF.

At least ten counts were recorded for this clonotype. The V gene is TRBV19, the J gene TRBJ1-1; D might be TRBD1 (6 bases). Trimming stripped 6 bases from V and 5 bases from J, with 13 bases between. CDR3 length: 13 residues. Per the germline V gene, CDR1 is LNHDA and CDR2 is SQIVND (reference sequence). The CDR3 loop reads CASSETGRTEAFF. The CDR3 nucleotides read TGTGCCAGTAGCGAAACAGGGAGGACTGAAGCTTTCTTT. Supplemented by reference TRBV19 and TRBJ1-1, the full variable domain reads DGGITQSPKYLFRKEGQNVTLSCEQNLNHDAMYWYRQDPGQGLRLIYYSQIVNDFQKGDIAEGYSVSREKKESFPLTVTSAQKNPTAFYLCASSETGRTEAFFGQGTRLTVV.

On this clonotype: A much more abundant neighbour one base away suggests this may be a read error. This chain links TRBV21-1 with TRBJ1-6. TRBV21-1 is listed as a pseudogene. The length of the CDR3 is 16 residues. The DNA for the CDR3 is TGTGCCACCCATTCATCGGTCCCTCGGATGTATTCAGCCCTCCACTTT. It specifies CATHSSVPRMYSALHF.

This clonotype was seen a handful of times. The chain employs TRBV11-2 and TRBJ2-2; D gene unclear. Germline lookup yields CDR1 SGHAT and CDR2 FQNNGV. The CDR3 contains 14 residues. V dropped 3 bases and J dropped 4 bases, with 9 bases sitting between them. This CDR3 reads CASSFHLATGELFF. DNA for the CDR3: TGTGCCAGCAGCTTTCACTTGGCCACCGGGGAGCTGTTTTTT.

This clonotype was found a few times. The chain combines TRBV6-5 with TRBJ1-5, with a possible D match to TRBD1 (5 bases). The V gene's germline CDR1 is MNHEY and CDR2 SVGAGI. This CDR3 region has 14 residues. The V gene lost 4 bases and the J gene lost 7 bases, with 14 bases spanning the gap. CDR3 DNA sequence: TGTGCCAGCAGTTGGGGACGAACCCAACAGCCCCAGCATTTT. It specifies CASSWGRTQQPQHF.

This rearrangement joins TRBV6-2 or TRBV6-3 to TRBJ2-3; 7 bases are a match to TRBD1. Losses at the gene ends were 3 bases for V and 2 bases for J; bases not matched to a gene: 8. The CDR3 extends over 16 amino acids. CDR1 and CDR2 (germline): MNHEY, SVGEGT. CDR3 bases: TGTGCCAGCAGTTATAACCAGGACAGGTCCACAGATACGCAGTATTTT. It yields the protein CASSYNQDRSTDTQYF.

This clonotype showed up many times. V is TRBV27 and J is TRBJ1-1, with D hard to call. In germline, CDR1 is MNHEY, CDR2 SMNVEV (reference sequence). The CDR3 runs to 14 residues. V was clipped by 0 bases and J by 7 bases, with 12 bases between them. The CDR3 coding sequence is TGTGCCAGCAGTTTATCGGCCCTGTGGGGTGAAGCTTTCTTT. This translates into CASSLSALWGEAFF.

This clonotype was seen ten or more times. This chain joins TRBV5-5 and TRBJ2-3; D is unresolved. The CDR3 is made up of 14 amino acids. The V and J ends lost 0 bases and 5 bases respectively, with 10 bases between them. CDR1 and CDR2 (germline): SGHKS, YYEKEE (reference sequence). CDR3 amino acids: CASSLGLAVDTQYF. The DNA of the CDR3 is TGTGCCAGCAGCTTGGGGTTGGCCGTAGATACGCAGTATTTT.

The chain recombines TRBV6-2 or TRBV6-3 with TRBJ2-7; 8 bases line up with TRBD2. Germline V CDR1 and CDR2: MNHEY, SVGEGT. The length of the CDR3 is 16 residues. Unmatched junction bases numbered 12, after V lost 6 bases and J lost 2 bases. The CDR3 protein is CASRYSPSGFTYEQYF. In DNA form, the CDR3 reads TGTGCCAGCAGGTATAGTCCTAGCGGGTTTACCTACGAGCAGTACTTC.

Many counts were recorded for this clonotype. The rearrangement joins TRBV29-1 to TRBJ2-7; TRBD1 might be the D (6 bases). The ends were cut back, 8 bases at V and 0 bases at J, with 14 bases in the middle. Germline V gene data show CDR1 as SQVTM and CDR2 as ANQGSEA. The CDR3 contains 13 residues. CDR3 region: CSWSQGPSYEQYF. The CDR3 bases are TGCAGCTGGTCACAGGGCCCCTCCTACGAGCAGTACTTC.

The chain combines TRBV20-1 with TRBJ1-1; TRBD1 matches 7 bases. CDR1 and CDR2 (germline): DFQATT, SNEGSKA (reference sequence). Losses at the gene ends were 0 bases for V and 5 bases for J; bases not matched to a gene: 9. The CDR3 runs 15 residues. The CDR3 bases are TGCAGTGCTAGAGATATTAGGGGGCCGCGGACTGAAGCTTTCTTT. Protein sequence: CSARDIRGPRTEAFF.

This clonotype was detected only a few times. This sequence joins TRBV18 and TRBJ2-7; 7 nucleotides match TRBD1. CDR1 is KGHSH, CDR2 LQKENI, per germline. V shed 2 bases, J shed 4 bases, and the junction held 2 bases outside the gene matches. The CDR3 sequence is 13 residues long. The CDR3 is CASSPSQGYEQYF. CDR3 in DNA: TGTGCCAGCTCACCATCACAGGGGTACGAGCAGTACTTC.

This clonotype was detected a few times. The chain uses TRBV2 and TRBJ2-3; 9 bases are a match to TRBD2. This CDR3 contains 17 residues. With 3 bases clipped from V and 4 bases from J, the junction kept 11 bases outside the gene matches. CDR1 is SNHLY, CDR2 FYNNEI, per germline. CDR3 amino acids: CASSEASGADWADTQYF. In nucleotides, the CDR3 is TGTGCCAGCAGTGAGGCTAGCGGGGCCGACTGGGCAGATACGCAGTATTTT. Together with reference TRBV2 and TRBJ2-3, the CDR3 gives the full variable domain: EPEVTQTPSHQVTQMGQEVILRCVPISNHLYFYWYRQILGQKVEFLVSFYNNEISEKSEIFDDQFSVERPDGSNFTLKIRSTKLEDSAMYFCASSEASGADWADTQYFGPGTRLTVL.

The sample holds many counts of this clonotype. The chain is built from TRBV20-1 and TRBJ2-1; no firm D call. The V gene's germline CDR1 is DFQATT and CDR2 SNEGSKA (reference sequence). This CDR3 contains 14 residues. V shed 1 base and J shed 5 bases, with 12 bases lying between them. The CDR3 DNA sequence: TGCAGTGCTAGAGGGTATGGGAAGGACAATGAGCAGTTCTTC. Translated, it gives CSARGYGKDNEQFF.

There are a few counts of this clonotype. This chain joins TRBV20-1 and TRBJ2-2, with 7 bases that match TRBD2. The CDR3 loop spans 15 amino acids. V shed 4 bases and J 1 base; nucleotides not matched to a gene: 6. CDR1 is DFQATT, CDR2 SNEGSKA, per germline (reference sequence). CDR3 nucleotide sequence: TGCAGTGCTAATCCAGCGGGACTGAACACCGGGGAGCTGTTTTTT. Residues: CSANPAGLNTGELFF.

This clonotype was seen a handful of times. The rearrangement uses TRBV10-3 and TRBJ1-5; D gene ambiguous. Trimming took 2 bases from V and 4 from J, leaving 6 bases between them. This CDR3 spans 13 amino acids. Germline-derived CDR1 and CDR2 are ENHRY and SYGVKD. This CDR3 reads CAISERENQPQHF. The CDR3 DNA sequence: TGTGCCATCAGTGAGAGGGAAAATCAGCCCCAGCATTTT.

This clonotype was recorded a few times. The CDR3 here is CASKTSGYSYEQYF. The CDR3 DNA follows: TGTGCCAGCAAGACTAGCGGGTATTCCTACGAGCAGTACTTC. The V and J genes are TRBV28 and TRBJ2-7, with 10 nucleotides matching TRBD2. The CDR3 has 14 residues. V lost 7 bases to trimming and J lost 1 base; unmatched junction nucleotides: 4. The germline CDR1 and CDR2 sequences are MDHEN and SYDVKM.